A single sample gave rise to the 28 T cell receptor beta chains below, sequenced in a study of T cell clones after liver transplantation. The data were produced by immunoSEQ multiplex PCR, yet TCRdb's version contains in-frame clones alone and is incomplete. Here the sample spans some 70,000 clones, about 92% being singletons. The sample in question was CD4+ T cells from blood, obtained before liver transplant. These receptors were collected from a human donor who received a liver transplant.

The chain couples TRBV15 to TRBJ2-7, with 14 bases aligning to TRBD2. CDR3 size: 16 residues. CDR1 is LNHNV, CDR2 YYDKDF, per germline (reference sequence). After removal of 3 bases from V and 3 bases from J, the junction contained 4 bases not matched to a gene. CDR3 sequence (DNA): TGTGCCACCAGCAGGAAGGGACTAGCGGGAGACTACGAGCAGTACTTC. It specifies CATSRKGLAGDYEQYF.

The chain links TRBV27 to TRBJ2-7; no firm D call. Germline V lookup: CDR1 MNHEY, CDR2 SMNVEV (reference sequence). Trimming shortened V by 10 bases and J by 4 bases, and 2 bases separated the two germline ends. The CDR3 consists of 8 residues. This CDR3 reads CATYEQYF. CDR3 coding DNA: TGTGCCACTTACGAGCAGTACTTC.

A word on this clone: Relative to the germline gene, one junction end is altered; a read error may explain this. The V gene is TRBV7-2, the J gene TRBJ2-5; D ambiguous. The CDR3 runs 14 residues. Germline lookup yields CDR1 SGHTA and CDR2 FQGNSA. The CDR3 sequence is CASSLAGYHETQYF. The CDR3 DNA sequence: TGTGCCAGCAGCTTAGCGGGGTACCATGAGACCCAGTACTTC.

The rearrangement links TRBV2 to TRBJ2-2; 9 nucleotides align to TRBD1. CDR3 length: 15 amino acids. Germline trimming cut 6 bases from V and 3 bases from J; bases unmatched to any gene: 5. Per germline, CDR1 SNHLY and CDR2 FYNNEI. CDR3 loop: CASSPTGGYTGELFF. The CDR3 nucleotides read TGTGCCAGCAGCCCGACAGGGGGGTACACCGGGGAGCTGTTTTTT. Based on the CDR3 plus reference TRBV2 and TRBJ2-2, the full variable domain is EPEVTQTPSHQVTQMGQEVILRCVPISNHLYFYWYRQILGQKVEFLVSFYNNEISEKSEIFDDQFSVERPDGSNFTLKIRSTKLEDSAMYFCASSPTGGYTGELFFGEGSRLTVL.

V gene TRBV11-2 combines with J gene TRBJ2-2; D perhaps matches TRBD1 (6 bases). This CDR3 is built from 12 residues. Germline V gives CDR1 SGHAT, CDR2 FQNNGV. V lost 8 bases, J lost 6 bases, and 10 bases lay in between. For the CDR3, the DNA is TGTGCCAGCGGCACAGGGTCCGGGGAGCTGTTTTTT. Residues: CASGTGSGELFF.

The chain carries TRBV6-4 and TRBJ2-2; no clear D. CDR1 is MRHNA and CDR2 is SNTAGT in the germline V gene. The CDR3 is 14 residues long. The V gene lost 4 bases and the J gene lost 2 bases, with 8 bases spanning the gap. CDR3 in amino acids: CASSAEGNTGELFF. Here the CDR3 DNA reads TGTGCCAGCAGTGCCGAAGGAAACACCGGGGAGCTGTTTTTT.

The V and J genes are TRBV18 and TRBJ2-1; 8 positions match TRBD2. Germline trimming cut 0 bases from V and 6 bases from J; bases unmatched to any gene: 4. The CDR3 contains 15 residues. Germline CDR1 KGHSH, CDR2 LQKENI. CDR3 region: CASSPPSGSFNEQFF. CDR3 in DNA: TGTGCCAGCTCACCACCGAGCGGGAGTTTCAATGAGCAGTTCTTC.

The gene calls are TRBV29-1 and TRBJ1-5; possible D gene TRBD1, 6 bases. Germline V gene lookup returns CDR1 SQVTM and CDR2 ANQGSEA. V lost 7 bases, J lost 5 bases, and 15 bases lay in between. This CDR3 spans 13 amino acids. CDR3 DNA: TGCAGCGCCAAACAGGGATTTGATCAGCCCCAGCATTTT. This translates into CSAKQGFDQPQHF.

The rearrangement joins TRBV2 to TRBJ2-7; 7 bases map to TRBD1. The CDR3 is made up of 15 amino acids. Losses at the gene ends were 6 bases for V and 3 bases for J; bases not matched to a gene: 11. Germline V lookup: CDR1 SNHLY, CDR2 FYNNEI. The DNA of the CDR3 is TGTGCCAGCAGAAGTCCCCGACAGGGTCGCTACGAGCAGTACTTC. It specifies CASRSPRQGRYEQYF.

V gene TRBV5-4 combines with J gene TRBJ2-7; TRBD2 matches 14 bases. CDR3 size: 19 residues. Trimming took 4 bases from V and 1 from J; bases not matched to a gene: 13. Per germline, CDR1 SGHNT and CDR2 YYREEE (reference sequence). The CDR3 bases are TGTGCCAGCAGCCCGGGGGGGGGACTAGCGGGAGTCAGGTCCTACGAGCAGTACTTC. This encodes CASSPGGGLAGVRSYEQYF.

This sequence joins TRBV18 and TRBJ1-3; no clear D gene. In germline, CDR1 is KGHSH, CDR2 LQKENI. The CDR3 spans 16 residues. V was clipped by 0 bases and J by 3 bases, with 12 bases between them. The CDR3 region is CASSPPRETFGNTIYF. CDR3 sequence (DNA): TGTGCCAGCTCACCACCTAGAGAAACTTTTGGAAACACCATATATTTT.

The gene calls are TRBV5-6 and TRBJ1-1; perhaps TRBD1 as D (5 bases). The CDR3 has 15 residues. V lost 1 base and J 1 base, leaving 11 bases between the germline ends. Germline assignment: CDR1 SGHDT and CDR2 YYEEEE. DNA of the CDR3: TGTGCCAGCAGCTTGCCTACCGGGGGGAACACTGAAGCTTTCTTT. Translation: CASSLPTGGNTEAFF.

The chain employs TRBV18 and TRBJ1-1; no firm D call. The germline V gene encodes CDR1 KGHSH and CDR2 LQKENI. The V gene lost 6 bases and the J gene lost 1 base, with 6 bases spanning the gap. The CDR3 spans 12 residues. CDR3 region: CASSGPNTEAFF. Written as DNA, the CDR3 is TGTGCCAGCTCCGGACCGAACACTGAAGCTTTCTTT.

The chain is built from TRBV7-2 and TRBJ1-5; TRBD1 matches 9 bases. This CDR3 has 14 residues. Germline V gene data show CDR1 as SGHTA and CDR2 as FQGNSA. V was clipped by 1 base and J by 9 bases; unmatched bases: 4. The DNA for the CDR3 is TGTGCCAGCAGCTTAGGAGTGACAGGGGGGCCCCAGCATTTT. It codes for CASSLGVTGGPQHF. The full variable domain, in which reference TRBV7-2 and TRBJ1-5 provide the parts outside the CDR3, is GAGVSQSPSNKVTEKGKDVELRCDPISGHTALYWYRQSLGQGLEFLIYFQGNSAPDKSGLPSDRFSAERTGGSVSTLTIQRTQQEDSAVYLCASSLGVTGGPQHFGDGTRLSIL.

The genes are TRBV7-9 and TRBJ2-2, with D maybe TRBD2 (7 bases). This CDR3 is 17 amino acids long. CDR1 is SEHNR, CDR2 FQNEAQ, per germline (reference sequence). V lost 5 bases to trimming and J lost 6 bases, with 22 bases between them. In nucleotides, the CDR3 is TGTGCCAGCAGCCCCTCCCGGGGGGCCGTGGCTTCCGGGGAGCTGTTTTTT. It encodes CASSPSRGAVASGELFF.

Remarks on this clone: Additional DNA sequences in this sample encode the identical CDR3. The chain carries TRBV5-1 and TRBJ2-5; 10 nucleotides agree with TRBD1. V lost 0 bases, J lost 2 bases, and 1 base stayed unmatched. Germline CDR1 and CDR2: SGHRS and YFSETQ. The CDR3 loop spans 15 amino acids. The CDR3 coding sequence is TGCGCCAGCAGCTTGGAGGACAGGGGGCAAGAGACCCAGTACTTC. Translating it yields CASSLEDRGQETQYF.

The genes are TRBV19 and TRBJ2-6; TRBD1 matches at 8 bases. This CDR3 has 17 residues. Per germline, CDR1 LNHDA and CDR2 SQIVND (reference sequence). The V and J ends lost 0 bases and 1 base, in that order; junction bases with no gene match: 2. The CDR3 nucleotides are TGTGCCAGTAGTATAGACAGGGGGCTGTCTGGGGCCAACGTCCTGACTTTC. Translated, it gives CASSIDRGLSGANVLTF.

This clone has only one observation. The chain joins TRBV9 to TRBJ2-7, with 7 positions matching TRBD2. With 0 bases clipped from V and 4 bases from J, the junction kept 7 bases outside the gene matches. CDR1 SGDLS and CDR2 YYNGEE come from the germline V gene. The CDR3 is made up of 15 amino acids. The CDR3 coding sequence is TGTGCCAGCAGCGTAGCTCCCTCTAGCGGTTACGAGCAGTACTTC. It specifies CASSVAPSSGYEQYF.

This clone was detected once. The rearrangement joins TRBV6-1 to TRBJ2-7, with D possibly matching TRBD1 (6 bases). The CDR3 is 14 amino acids. In germline, CDR1 is MNHNS, CDR2 SASEGT. V lost 8 bases and J 5 bases, leaving 19 bases between the germline ends. CDR3: CASARDTASDEQYF. CDR3 bases: TGTGCCAGCGCCCGGGACACAGCTTCGGACGAGCAGTACTTC.

The rearrangement uses TRBV18 and TRBJ2-3; D is possibly TRBD2 (6 bases). This CDR3 is 14 amino acids long. The germline V gene has CDR1 KGHSH and CDR2 LQKENI. V gave up 2 bases and J gave up 2 bases, with 8 bases separating them. The CDR3 loop reads CASSPTSSTDTQYF. CDR3 bases: TGTGCCAGCTCACCAACTAGCTCCACAGATACGCAGTATTTT. Complete variable domain (other parts from reference TRBV18 and TRBJ2-3): NAGVMQNPRHLVRRRGQEARLRCSPMKGHSHVYWYRQLPEEGLKFMVYLQKENIIDESGMPKERFSAEFPKEGPSILRIQQVVRGDSAAYFCASSPTSSTDTQYFGPGTRLTVL.

The gene calls are TRBV20-1 and TRBJ2-7; 8 nucleotides match TRBD1. The CDR3 sequence is 11 residues long. Trimming cost V 4 bases and J 7 bases; bases outside gene matches: 3. Germline values: CDR1 DFQATT, CDR2 SNEGSKA (reference sequence). The CDR3 bases are TGCAGTGCTAACAGGGGGGAAGAGCAGTACTTC. It translates to CSANRGEEQYF.

V gene TRBV18 combines with J gene TRBJ2-3; TRBD2 agrees at 9 bases. The V gene's germline CDR1 is KGHSH and CDR2 LQKENI. The CDR3 contains 16 residues. The V segment lost 3 bases and the J segment 6 bases; nucleotides outside the gene matches: 10. In nucleotides, the CDR3 is TGTGCCAGCTCACCCGGAGCGGGGGGAGCTCGGGATACGCAGTATTTT. Translating gives CASSPGAGGARDTQYF.

The chain employs TRBV7-8 and TRBJ2-3; 11 bases match TRBD2. The germline CDR1 and CDR2 sequences are SGHVS and FQNEAQ. The CDR3 contains 17 residues. J lost 0 bases, V lost 0 bases, and 2 bases had no gene match. DNA of the CDR3: TGTGCCAGCAGCTTAGCGGGACTAGCGGATAGCACAGATACGCAGTATTTT. This gives the protein CASSLAGLADSTDTQYF.

The chain uses TRBV19 and TRBJ2-1, with 7 bases aligning to TRBD1. The CDR3 extends over 15 amino acids. V was clipped by 5 bases and J by 7 bases; unmatched bases: 11. Per germline, CDR1 LNHDA and CDR2 SQIVND (reference sequence). CDR3 sequence reads: CASSVDRSGVNEQFF. CDR3 DNA: TGTGCCAGTAGTGTGGACAGGAGTGGGGTGAATGAGCAGTTCTTC.

V and J are TRBV19 and TRBJ1-4; TRBD1 might be the D (6 bases). The V end was cut by 5 bases, the J end by 4 bases, with 11 bases between. Germline V gene sequence: CDR1 LNHDA, CDR2 SQIVND (reference sequence). This CDR3 spans 14 amino acids. The CDR3 sequence: CASSQTGFNEKLFF. The CDR3 region has the DNA TGTGCCAGTAGTCAGACAGGATTTAATGAAAAACTGTTTTTT.

The chain couples TRBV28 to TRBJ1-5; TRBD1 matches 9 bases. The CDR3 runs to 16 residues. Unmatched junction bases numbered 11, after V lost 4 bases and J lost 7 bases. The germline V gene encodes CDR1 MDHEN and CDR2 SYDVKM. CDR3 sequence: CASSSPGQGPWQPQHF. In DNA, the CDR3 is TGTGCCAGCAGTTCCCCGGGACAGGGACCGTGGCAGCCCCAGCATTTT.

The chain combines TRBV6-1 with TRBJ2-7; 12 bases match TRBD1. The ends lost 0 bases at V and 5 bases at J; junction bases unmatched: 2. This CDR3 spans 15 amino acids. The germline V gene has CDR1 MNHNS and CDR2 SASEGT. CDR3 sequence: CASSEAGTGGHEQYF. As DNA, the CDR3 is TGTGCCAGCAGTGAAGCGGGGACAGGGGGCCACGAGCAGTACTTC.

The chain combines TRBV6-1 with TRBJ2-3; the D is unclear. The length of the CDR3 is 11 residues. Trimming shortened V by 4 bases and J by 5 bases, and 4 bases separated the two germline ends. Per germline, CDR1 MNHNS and CDR2 SASEGT. CDR3 region: CASSVGDTQYF. In DNA form, the CDR3 reads TGTGCCAGCAGTGTGGGAGATACGCAGTATTTT.